This TCR beta chain was sequenced for a study of OX40 agonist ivuxolimab in advanced cancers. Study-level points and caveats: CD8+ T cells (on average) carried more expanded clones than CD4+ T cells.

Some clones are missing from TCRdb's copy, which holds only in-frame ones; the method was immunoSEQ multiplex PCR. The data contain 30,000 to 45,000 clones, roughly three quarters of them seen just once; the ten biggest clones take up 20% to 25%. On this clone itself: Its antigen is currently unknown.

The sample consisted of CD4+ or CD8+ T cells sorted from blood, taken in a trial of the OX40 agonist ivuxolimab. This TCR was sampled from an adult with an advanced solid tumor such as melanoma, head and neck, liver or kidney cancer.

DNA of the CDR3: TGTGCCTGGAGTGGCGGGGGGAGAGCGTCTGGCTACACCTTC. As protein: CAWSGGGRASGYTF. V usage is TRBV30 and J usage is TRBJ1-2; possibly TRBD1 for D (5 bases). The germline V and J ends were trimmed by 1 base and 7 bases, with 16 bases remaining between them. CDR1 is GTSNPN, CDR2 SVGIG, per germline (reference sequence). The CDR3 has 14 amino acids. The full variable domain, its missing parts supplied by reference TRBV30 and TRBJ1-2, is SQTIHQWPATLVQPVGSPLSLECTVEGTSNPNLYWYRQAAGRGLQLLFYSVGIGQISSEVPQNLSASRPQDRQFILSSKKLLLSDSGFYLCAWSGGGRASGYTFGSGTRLTVV.